The sequence of this TCR beta chain was determined in a study of CD8 T cells in Susac syndrome. About the study: The sequenced Susac syndrome patients included more than five who had clinically active disease and fewer than ten who were in remission.

The CDR3 is 13 amino acids. The germline V and J ends were trimmed by 2 bases and 6 bases, with 11 bases remaining between them. Germline-derived CDR1 and CDR2 are LNHDA and SQIVND (reference sequence). With random hexamers, reverse transcription was performed on about 0.5 to 1 ug of RNA. MiXCR, applied by TCRdb to the immunoSEQ multiplex PCR reads, yields one record per CDR3 protein. Here the sample spans about 150,000 distinct CDR3 sequences, approximately 95% being singletons. Remarks on this clonotype: The target antigen is unknown.

Study findings and constraints: The authors found no clonal expansion in Susac syndrome CD4+ T cell repertoires. Acknowledgment was made by the study that its TCR sequencing and HLA analysis involved a relatively small number of individuals.

The chain joins TRBV19 to TRBJ2-7, with D maybe TRBD2 (6 bases). Sequencing was performed on CD4+ T cells from PBMCs. This clonotype was sampled from a human donor with Susac syndrome. Written as DNA, the CDR3 is TGTGCCAGTAGTATATCACCGGGGGTCGAGCAGTACTTC. This sequence encodes CASSISPGVEQYF. The variable domain in full, completed from reference TRBV19 and TRBJ2-7, reads DGGITQSPKYLFRKEGQNVTLSCEQNLNHDAMYWYRQDPGQGLRLIYYSQIVNDFQKGDIAEGYSVSREKKESFPLTVTSAQKNPTAFYLCASSISPGVEQYFGPGTRLTVT.